This passage covers 7 T cell receptor beta chains from one sample sequenced in a study of blood T cells in healthy people across ages. A second 7 to 11 cycle PCR used barcoded and J-beta primers. TCRdb fed the 5' RACE reads into MiXCR, producing one record per CDR3 protein. Of 850,000 to 1,300,000 distinct CDR3 sequences detected, around 45% appear once; the ten largest clones hold under 20%. The sample consisted of blood. These TCRs come from a woman aged 55-69 years in good health.

This clonotype was seen more than once but under ten times. The chain couples TRBV6-1 to TRBJ1-2; TRBD1 agrees at 7 bases. Losses at the gene ends were 7 bases for V and 3 bases for J; bases not matched to a gene: 8. The length of the CDR3 is 14 residues. Germline V gene lookup returns CDR1 MNHNS and CDR2 SASEGT. The CDR3 bases are TGTGCCAGCATTCCCCGGACAGGCTACTATGGCTACACCTTC. Translating gives CASIPRTGYYGYTF.

This clonotype was detected ten times or more. The chain combines TRBV15 with TRBJ2-3; no clear D gene. V dropped 1 base and J dropped 2 bases, with 10 bases sitting between them. The CDR3 totals 15 residues. Germline V gene data show CDR1 as LNHNV and CDR2 as YYDKDF (reference sequence). In nucleotides, the CDR3 is TGTGCCACCAGCAGAGGGTCACGTTTCACAGATACGCAGTATTTT. This encodes CATSRGSRFTDTQYF.

The chain has TRBV12-3 or TRBV12-4 and TRBJ1-1, with D hard to call. Trimming pared 8 bases from V and 0 bases from J, leaving 13 bases between. This CDR3 is built from 14 residues. CDR3: CASSNTEVNTEAFF. The CDR3 coding sequence is TGTGCCAGCTCGAACACGGAGGTGAACACTGAAGCTTTCTTT.

V gene TRBV27 combines with J gene TRBJ2-7; D is ambiguous. The V gene lost 5 bases and the J gene lost 4 bases, with 18 bases spanning the gap. The germline CDR1 and CDR2 sequences are MNHEY and SMNVEV (reference sequence). The CDR3 is 15 residues long. CDR3 DNA sequence: TGTGCCAGCAGTCCCGGCGGTACCGAATTGTACGAGCAGTACTTC. Translated: CASSPGGTELYEQYF.

This clonotype was seen a few times. The V call is TRBV29-1, the J call TRBJ2-3, with 12 nucleotides matching TRBD2. The CDR3 has 18 amino acids. Losses at the gene ends were 2 bases for V and 5 bases for J; bases not matched to a gene: 14. The germline V gene encodes CDR1 SQVTM and CDR2 ANQGSEA. CDR3 sequence: CSVERRDSGLAGLDTQYF. Written as DNA, the CDR3 is TGCAGCGTTGAAAGGCGGGACTCCGGACTAGCGGGATTAGATACGCAGTATTTT.

The V gene is TRBV28, the J gene TRBJ1-1; the D is unclear. Trimming took 6 bases from V and 1 from J, leaving 12 bases between them. Looked up from germline, CDR1 is MDHEN and CDR2 is SYDVKM. The CDR3 is 14 amino acids. This CDR3 reads CASSPTDSNTEAFF. As DNA, the CDR3 is TGTGCCAGCAGCCCTACCGACTCGAACACTGAAGCTTTCTTT.

The rearrangement joins TRBV3-1 to TRBJ2-3; D remains unclear. Trimming took 1 base from V and 0 from J, leaving 11 bases between them. The germline CDR1 and CDR2 sequences are LGHDT and YNNKEL (reference sequence). This CDR3 region has 16 residues. The CDR3 loop reads CASSQGKSRSTDTQYF. CDR3 sequence (DNA): TGTGCCAGCAGCCAAGGAAAAAGCAGAAGCACAGATACGCAGTATTTT.